This T cell receptor (beta chain) derives from a study of response to subunit inactivated influenza vaccine. Study-level results: Authors suggested each seasonal influenza vaccination recruits few new T cells.

This clonotype was observed a few times. What it binds is not known. The V gene end was trimmed by 6 bases and the J gene end by 0 bases; junction bases not matched to a gene: 6. Germline CDR1 is SGHRS and CDR2 is YFSETQ. The CDR3 spans 16 residues. One entry per CDR3 protein results from TCRdb running MiXCR on the RT-PCR reads. The sample has more than 550,000 distinct CDR3 sequences, approximately 10% seen once; the top ten hold about 10%. The sample also formed part of further work on T cells expressing NK-cell markers. That publication notes: TCR beta libraries carry UMIs added by 5'RACE template switching. For several experiments, T cell sorting was restricted to the alpha-beta TCR population by means of an anti-gamma-delta TCR antibody. NKG2C+ dominant clonotypes from over 5 donors made up roughly 1.0-7.0% of CD8+ T cells.

The sequencing here drew on PBMCs from blood, taken on the day of vaccination. The TCR sequence derives from a man aged 50 or older who received an inactivated influenza vaccine. The J gene is TRBJ2-3, the V gene TRBV5-1, with 11 positions matching TRBD2. The CDR3 DNA sequence: TGCGCCAGCACTAGCGGGGGGACAACTAGCACAGATACGCAGTATTTT. It specifies CASTSGGTTSTDTQYF.